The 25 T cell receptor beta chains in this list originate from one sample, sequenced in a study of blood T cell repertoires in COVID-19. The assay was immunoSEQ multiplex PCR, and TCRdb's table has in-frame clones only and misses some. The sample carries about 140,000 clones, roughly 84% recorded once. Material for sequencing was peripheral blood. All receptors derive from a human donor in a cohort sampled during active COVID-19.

Here the CDR3 reads CASSSGRGVADTQYF. In DNA form, the CDR3 reads TGTGCCAGCTCCTCTGGGCGGGGGGTTGCAGATACGCAGTATTTT. The V call is TRBV7-3, the J call TRBJ2-3; 8 bases agree with TRBD2. CDR3 size: 15 residues. In germline, CDR1 is SGHTA, CDR2 FQGTGA. Trimming cost V 8 bases and J 4 bases; bases outside gene matches: 11.

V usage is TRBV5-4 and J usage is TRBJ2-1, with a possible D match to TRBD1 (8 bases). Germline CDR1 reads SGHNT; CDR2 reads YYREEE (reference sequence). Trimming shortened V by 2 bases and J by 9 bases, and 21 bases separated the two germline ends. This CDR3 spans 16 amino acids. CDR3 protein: CASSLNYRGGSGEQFF. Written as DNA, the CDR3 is TGTGCCAGCAGCTTAAACTACAGGGGGGGGAGCGGTGAGCAGTTCTTC.

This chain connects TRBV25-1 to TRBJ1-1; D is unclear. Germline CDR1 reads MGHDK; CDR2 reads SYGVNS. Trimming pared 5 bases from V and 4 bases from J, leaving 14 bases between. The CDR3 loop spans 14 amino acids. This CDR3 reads CASSTRHPTTEAFF. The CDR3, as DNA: TGTGCCAGCAGTACCCGACACCCGACCACTGAAGCTTTCTTT.

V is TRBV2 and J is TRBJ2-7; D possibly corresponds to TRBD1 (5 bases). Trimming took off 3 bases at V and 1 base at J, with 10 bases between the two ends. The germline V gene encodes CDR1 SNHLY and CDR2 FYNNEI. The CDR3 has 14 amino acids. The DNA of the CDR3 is TGTGCCAGCAGTGAGATAGCAGGGTCCTACGAGCAGTACGTC. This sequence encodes CASSEIAGSYEQYV.

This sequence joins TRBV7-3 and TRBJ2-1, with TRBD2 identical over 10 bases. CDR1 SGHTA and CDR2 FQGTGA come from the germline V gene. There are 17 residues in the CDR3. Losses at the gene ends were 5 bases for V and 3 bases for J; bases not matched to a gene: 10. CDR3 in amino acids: CASSTQGGLANYNEQFF. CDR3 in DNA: TGTGCCAGCAGCACCCAGGGGGGACTAGCGAACTACAATGAGCAGTTCTTC.

The CDR3 nucleotides read TGTGCCAGCGGATGGAGGCGTGAGCAGTTCTTC. Protein: CASGWRREQFF. The J gene is TRBJ2-1, the V gene TRBV3-1 (or the pseudogene TRBV3-2); weak D call: TRBD2 (5 bases). V was cut by 8 bases and J by 9 bases, with 11 bases left in between. Germline values: CDR1 LGHDT, CDR2 YNNKEL (reference sequence). This CDR3 is built from 11 residues.

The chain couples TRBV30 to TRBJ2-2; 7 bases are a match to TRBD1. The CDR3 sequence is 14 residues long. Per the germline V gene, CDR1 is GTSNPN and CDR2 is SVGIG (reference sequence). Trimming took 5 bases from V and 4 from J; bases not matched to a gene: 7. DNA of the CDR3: TGTGCCTGGGCTTCCGGGACAGTCACCGGGGAGCTGTTTTTT. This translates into CAWASGTVTGELFF.

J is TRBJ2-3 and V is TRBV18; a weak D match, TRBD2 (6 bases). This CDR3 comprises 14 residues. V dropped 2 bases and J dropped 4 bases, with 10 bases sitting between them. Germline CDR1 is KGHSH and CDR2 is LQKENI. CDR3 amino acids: CASSPMEGSDTQYF. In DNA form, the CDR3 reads TGTGCCAGCTCACCAATGGAGGGGTCAGATACGCAGTATTTT.

The CDR3 region is CASSSTGAGDTQYF. CDR3 bases: TGCGCCAGCAGCTCGACAGGGGCCGGCGATACGCAGTATTTT. The chain combines TRBV5-1 with TRBJ2-3; TRBD1 agrees at 8 bases. Per the germline V gene, CDR1 is SGHRS and CDR2 is YFSETQ. This CDR3 is 14 amino acids long. V lost 3 bases to trimming and J lost 6 bases; unmatched junction nucleotides: 6.

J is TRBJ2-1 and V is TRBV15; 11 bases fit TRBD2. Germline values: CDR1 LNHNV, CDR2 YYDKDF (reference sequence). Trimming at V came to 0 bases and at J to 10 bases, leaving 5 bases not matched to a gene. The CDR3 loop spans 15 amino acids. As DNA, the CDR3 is TGTGCCACCAGCAGAGACACTAGCGGGGGACGAGAGCAGTTCTTC. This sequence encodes CATSRDTSGGREQFF.

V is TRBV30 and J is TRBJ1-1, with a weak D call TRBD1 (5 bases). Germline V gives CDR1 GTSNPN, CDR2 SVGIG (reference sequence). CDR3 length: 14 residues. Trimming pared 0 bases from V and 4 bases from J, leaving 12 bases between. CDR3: CAWSVRRDGTEAFF. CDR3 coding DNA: TGTGCCTGGAGTGTACGGAGGGACGGCACTGAAGCTTTCTTT.

The CDR3 sequence is CASSQEAGGGYTF. DNA for the CDR3: TGCGCCAGCAGCCAAGAGGCAGGGGGCGGCTACACCTTC. The gene calls are TRBV4-1 and TRBJ1-2; 8 bases map to TRBD1. The CDR3 spans 13 residues. Trimming at V came to 0 bases and at J to 8 bases, leaving 2 bases not matched to a gene. The germline V gene has CDR1 MGHRA and CDR2 YSYEKL.

The CDR3 bases are TGTGCCAGCAGCGTAGCTGGGCAAGGCTCTGGAAACACCATATATTTT. Protein sequence: CASSVAGQGSGNTIYF. The rearrangement joins TRBV9 to TRBJ1-3; D is unclear. The V end was cut by 0 bases, the J end by 0 bases, with 10 bases between. Germline-derived CDR1 and CDR2 are SGDLS and YYNGEE. The CDR3 sequence is 16 residues long.

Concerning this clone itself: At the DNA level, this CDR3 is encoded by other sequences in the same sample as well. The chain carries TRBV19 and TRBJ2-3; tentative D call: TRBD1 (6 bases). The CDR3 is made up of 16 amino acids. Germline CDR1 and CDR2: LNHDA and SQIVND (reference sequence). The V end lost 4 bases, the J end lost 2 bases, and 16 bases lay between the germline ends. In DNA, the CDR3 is TGTGCCAGTAGTACCCCCCAGAGGGGGTCCACAGATACGCAGTATTTT. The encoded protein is CASSTPQRGSTDTQYF.

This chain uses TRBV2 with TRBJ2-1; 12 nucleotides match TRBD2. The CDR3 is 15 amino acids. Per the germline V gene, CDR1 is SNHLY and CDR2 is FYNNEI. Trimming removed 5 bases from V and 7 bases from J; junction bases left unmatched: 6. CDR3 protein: CASSKTSGSRNEQFF. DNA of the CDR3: TGTGCCAGCAGTAAGACTAGCGGGAGTAGGAATGAGCAGTTCTTC.

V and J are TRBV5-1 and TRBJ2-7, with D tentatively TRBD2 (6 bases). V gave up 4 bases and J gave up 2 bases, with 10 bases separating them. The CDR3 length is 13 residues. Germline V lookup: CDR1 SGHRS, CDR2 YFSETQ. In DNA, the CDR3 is TGCGCCAGCAGCGGGGCGGGAACCTACGAGCAGTACTTC. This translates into CASSGAGTYEQYF.

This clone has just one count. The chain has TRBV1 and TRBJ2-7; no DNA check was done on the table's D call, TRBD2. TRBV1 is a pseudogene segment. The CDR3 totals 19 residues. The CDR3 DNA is TGCACCAGCAGCCATGCGACTAGCGGGGGGGCCTCCCGAGTATACGAGCAGTACTTC. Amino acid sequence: CTSSHATSGGASRVYEQYF.

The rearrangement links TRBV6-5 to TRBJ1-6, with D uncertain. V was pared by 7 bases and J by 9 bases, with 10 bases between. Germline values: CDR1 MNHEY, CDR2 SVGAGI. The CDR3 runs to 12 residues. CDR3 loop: CASTVRGSPLHF. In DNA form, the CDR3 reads TGTGCCAGCACCGTCCGGGGTTCACCCCTCCACTTT.

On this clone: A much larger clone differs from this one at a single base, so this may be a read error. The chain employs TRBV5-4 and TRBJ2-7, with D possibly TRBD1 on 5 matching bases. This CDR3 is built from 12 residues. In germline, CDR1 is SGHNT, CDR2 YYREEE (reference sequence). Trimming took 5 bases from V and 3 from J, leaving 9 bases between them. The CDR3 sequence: CASSFDSYEQYF. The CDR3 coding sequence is TGTGCCAGCAGTTTTGACAGCTACGAGCAGTACTTC.

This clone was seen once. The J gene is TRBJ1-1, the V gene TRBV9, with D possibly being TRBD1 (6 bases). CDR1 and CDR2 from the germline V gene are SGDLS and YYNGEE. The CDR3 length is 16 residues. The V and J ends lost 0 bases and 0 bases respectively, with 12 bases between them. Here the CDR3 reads CASSVAPTGMNTEAFF. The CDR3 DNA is TGTGCCAGCAGCGTAGCCCCGACAGGAATGAACACTGAAGCTTTCTTT.

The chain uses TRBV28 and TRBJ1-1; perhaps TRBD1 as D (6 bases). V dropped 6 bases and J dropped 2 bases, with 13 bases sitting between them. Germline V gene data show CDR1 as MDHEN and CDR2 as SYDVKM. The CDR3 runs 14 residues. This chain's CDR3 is CASRDGQLNTEAFF. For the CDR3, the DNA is TGTGCCAGCAGGGATGGACAGCTAAACACTGAAGCTTTCTTT.

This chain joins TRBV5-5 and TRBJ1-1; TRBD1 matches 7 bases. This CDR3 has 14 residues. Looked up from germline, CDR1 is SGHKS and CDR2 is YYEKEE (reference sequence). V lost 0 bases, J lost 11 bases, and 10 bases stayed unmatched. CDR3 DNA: TGTGCCAGCAGCTTGGTACAGGGGCCAGAAATTGCTTTCTTT. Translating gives CASSLVQGPEIAFF.

For the CDR3, the DNA is TGCAGCGTTCAAAGTCAGGGACAGGGCCTCTATGGCTACACCTTC. The encoded protein is CSVQSQGQGLYGYTF. The rearrangement uses TRBV29-1 and TRBJ1-2; 9 bases fit TRBD1. This CDR3 contains 15 residues. With V trimmed by 5 bases and J by 4 bases, 11 bases remained unmatched. Germline CDR1 and CDR2: SQVTM and ANQGSEA.

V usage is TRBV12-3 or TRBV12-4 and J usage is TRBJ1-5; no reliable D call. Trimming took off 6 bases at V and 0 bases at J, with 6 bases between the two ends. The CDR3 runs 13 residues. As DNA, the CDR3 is TGTGCCAGCAGACTTGATAGCAATCAGCCCCAGCATTTT. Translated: CASRLDSNQPQHF.

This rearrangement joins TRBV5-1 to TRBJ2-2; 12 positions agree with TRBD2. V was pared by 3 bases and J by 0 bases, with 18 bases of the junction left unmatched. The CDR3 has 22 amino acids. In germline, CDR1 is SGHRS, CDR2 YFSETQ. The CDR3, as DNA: TGCGCCAGCAGCTCAAGACCTAGCGGGAGGGCCACTACGCCACCGAACACCGGGGAGCTGTTTTTT. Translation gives CASSSRPSGRATTPPNTGELFF.